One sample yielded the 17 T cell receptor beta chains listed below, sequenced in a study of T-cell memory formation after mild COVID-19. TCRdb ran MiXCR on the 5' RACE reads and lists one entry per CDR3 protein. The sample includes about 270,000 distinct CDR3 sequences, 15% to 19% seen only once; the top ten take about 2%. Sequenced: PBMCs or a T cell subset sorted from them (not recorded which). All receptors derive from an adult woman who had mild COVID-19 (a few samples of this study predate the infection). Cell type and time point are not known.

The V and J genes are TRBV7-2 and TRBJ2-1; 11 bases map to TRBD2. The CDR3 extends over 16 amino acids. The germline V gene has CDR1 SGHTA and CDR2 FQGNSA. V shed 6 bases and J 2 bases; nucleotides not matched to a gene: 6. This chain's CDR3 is CASSWTSGFTYNEQFF. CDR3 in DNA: TGTGCCAGCAGTTGGACTAGCGGGTTCACCTACAATGAGCAGTTCTTC. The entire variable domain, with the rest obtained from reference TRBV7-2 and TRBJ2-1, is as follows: GAGVSQSPSNKVTEKGKDVELRCDPISGHTALYWYRQSLGQGLEFLIYFQGNSAPDKSGLPSDRFSAERTGGSVSTLTIQRTQQEDSAVYLCASSWTSGFTYNEQFFGPGTRLTVL.

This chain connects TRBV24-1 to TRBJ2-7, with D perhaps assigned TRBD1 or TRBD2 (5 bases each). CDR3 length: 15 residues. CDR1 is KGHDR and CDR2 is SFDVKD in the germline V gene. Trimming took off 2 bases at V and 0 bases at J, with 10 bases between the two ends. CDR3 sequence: CATSDSGRLSYEQYF. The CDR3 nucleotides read TGTGCCACCAGTGATTCGGGACGCCTCTCCTACGAGCAGTACTTC.

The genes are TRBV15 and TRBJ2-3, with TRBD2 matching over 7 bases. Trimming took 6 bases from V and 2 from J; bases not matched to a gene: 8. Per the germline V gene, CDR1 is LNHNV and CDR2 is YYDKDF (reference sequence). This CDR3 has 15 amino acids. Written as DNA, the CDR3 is TGTGCCACCAGAAAAGGACTAGGAGACACAGATACGCAGTATTTT. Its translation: CATRKGLGDTDTQYF.

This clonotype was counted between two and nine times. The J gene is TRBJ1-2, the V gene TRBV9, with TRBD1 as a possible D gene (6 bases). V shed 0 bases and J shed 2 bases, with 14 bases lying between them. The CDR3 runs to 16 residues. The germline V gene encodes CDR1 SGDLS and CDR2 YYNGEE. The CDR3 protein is CASSVDSQGLNYGYTF. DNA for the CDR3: TGTGCCAGCAGCGTAGATTCACAGGGACTCAACTATGGCTACACCTTC.

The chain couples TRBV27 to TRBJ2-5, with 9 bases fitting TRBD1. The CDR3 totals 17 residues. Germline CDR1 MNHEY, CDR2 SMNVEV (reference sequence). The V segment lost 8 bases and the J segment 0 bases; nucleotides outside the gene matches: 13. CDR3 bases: TGTGCCAGCTTCCTCGTAATCCGGACAGGGGACCAAGAGACCCAGTACTTC. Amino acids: CASFLVIRTGDQETQYF.

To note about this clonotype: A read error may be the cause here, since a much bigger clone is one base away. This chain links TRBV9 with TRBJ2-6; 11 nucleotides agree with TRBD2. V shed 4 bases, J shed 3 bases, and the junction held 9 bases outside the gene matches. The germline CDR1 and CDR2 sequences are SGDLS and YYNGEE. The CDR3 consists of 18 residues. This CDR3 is CASSFGSGRAFGANVLTF. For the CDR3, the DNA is TGTGCCAGCAGCTTCGGTAGCGGGAGGGCCTTTGGGGCCAACGTCCTGACTTTC.

CDR3 amino acids: CAWSEGGNYGYTF. In DNA, the CDR3 is TGTGCCTGGAGTGAAGGGGGCAACTATGGCTACACCTTC. This chain joins TRBV30 and TRBJ1-2; 7 nucleotides agree with TRBD1. Per the germline V gene, CDR1 is GTSNPN and CDR2 is SVGIG (reference sequence). After removal of 1 base from V and 2 bases from J, the junction contained 1 base not matched to a gene. This CDR3 has 13 amino acids.

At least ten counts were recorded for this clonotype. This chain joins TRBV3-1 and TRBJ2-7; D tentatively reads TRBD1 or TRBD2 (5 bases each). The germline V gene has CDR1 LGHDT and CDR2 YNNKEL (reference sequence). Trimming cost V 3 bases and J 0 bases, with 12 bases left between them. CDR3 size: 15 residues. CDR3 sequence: CASSQFSGASYEQYF. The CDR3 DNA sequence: TGTGCCAGCAGCCAGTTCTCCGGGGCCTCCTACGAGCAGTACTTC.

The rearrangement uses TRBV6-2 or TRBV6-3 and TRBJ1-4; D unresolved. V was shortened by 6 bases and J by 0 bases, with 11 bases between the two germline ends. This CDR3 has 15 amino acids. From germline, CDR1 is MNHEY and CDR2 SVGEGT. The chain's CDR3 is CASSIETSTNEKLFF. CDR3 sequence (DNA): TGTGCCAGCAGCATTGAAACCTCAACTAATGAAAAACTGTTTTTT.

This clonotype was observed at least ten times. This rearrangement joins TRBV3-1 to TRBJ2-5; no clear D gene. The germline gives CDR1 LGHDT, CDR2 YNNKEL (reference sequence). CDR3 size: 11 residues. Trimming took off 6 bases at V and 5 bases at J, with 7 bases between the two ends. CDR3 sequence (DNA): TGTGCCAGCAGTCATTCTGAGACCCAGTACTTC. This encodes CASSHSETQYF.

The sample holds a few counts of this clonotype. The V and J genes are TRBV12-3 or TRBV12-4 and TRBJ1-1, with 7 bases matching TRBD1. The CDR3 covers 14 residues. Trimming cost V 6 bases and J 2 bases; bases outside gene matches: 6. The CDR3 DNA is TGTGCCAGCAGGGGTCAGGGGGTAAACACTGAAGCTTTCTTT. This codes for CASRGQGVNTEAFF.

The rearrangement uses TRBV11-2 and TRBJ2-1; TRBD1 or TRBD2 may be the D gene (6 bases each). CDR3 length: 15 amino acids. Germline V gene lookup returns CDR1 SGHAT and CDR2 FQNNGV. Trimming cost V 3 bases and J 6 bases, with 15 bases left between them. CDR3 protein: CASSFNRGTSNEQFF. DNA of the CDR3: TGTGCCAGCAGCTTTAATCGCGGGACATCCAATGAGCAGTTCTTC. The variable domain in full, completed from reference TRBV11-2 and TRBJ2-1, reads EAGVAQSPRYKIIEKRQSVAFWCNPISGHATLYWYQQILGQGPKLLIQFQNNGVVDDSQLPKDRFSAERLKGVDSTLKIQPAKLEDSAVYLCASSFNRGTSNEQFFGPGTRLTVL.

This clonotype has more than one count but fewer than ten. CDR3 DNA sequence: TGTGCCTGGAGTGCGGACAGGGGGGCTGGCTACACCTTC. Translation: CAWSADRGAGYTF. The V gene is TRBV30, the J gene TRBJ1-2; 10 bases agree with TRBD1. The CDR3 loop spans 13 amino acids. Germline lookup yields CDR1 GTSNPN and CDR2 SVGIG (reference sequence). The V gene end was trimmed by 1 base and the J gene end by 7 bases; junction bases not matched to a gene: 3.

CDR3: CASSVEKRGGAFF. CDR3 DNA: TGTGCCAGCAGCGTAGAAAAGCGGGGAGGAGCTTTCTTT. The rearrangement uses TRBV9 and TRBJ1-1; D gene ambiguous. Trimming shortened V by 0 bases and J by 10 bases, and 13 bases separated the two germline ends. The germline V gene has CDR1 SGDLS and CDR2 YYNGEE. This CDR3 region has 13 residues.

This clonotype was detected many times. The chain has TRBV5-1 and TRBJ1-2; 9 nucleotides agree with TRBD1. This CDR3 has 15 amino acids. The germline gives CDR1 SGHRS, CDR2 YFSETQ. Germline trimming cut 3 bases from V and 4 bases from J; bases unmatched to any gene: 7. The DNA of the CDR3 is TGCGCCAGCAGCTCACCGGGACAGGGCAGCTATGGCTACACCTTC. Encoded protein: CASSSPGQGSYGYTF.

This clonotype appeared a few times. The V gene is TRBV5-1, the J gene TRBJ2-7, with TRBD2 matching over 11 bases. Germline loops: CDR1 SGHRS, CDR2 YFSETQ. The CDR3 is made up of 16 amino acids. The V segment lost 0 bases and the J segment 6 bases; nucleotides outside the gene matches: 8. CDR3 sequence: CASSLDLLAGGGEQYF. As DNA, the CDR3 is TGCGCCAGCAGCTTGGATCTCCTAGCGGGAGGAGGCGAGCAGTACTTC. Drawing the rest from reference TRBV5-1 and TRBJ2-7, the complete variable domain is KAGVTQTPRYLIKTRGQQVTLSCSPISGHRSVSWYQQTPGQGLQFLFEYFSETQRNKGNFPGRFSGRQFSNSRSEMNVSTLELGDSALYLCASSLDLLAGGGEQYFGPGTRLTVT.

The CDR3 region is CASLHTLGSNQPQHF. In DNA, the CDR3 is TGTGCCAGTCTCCATACATTGGGTAGCAATCAGCCCCAGCATTTT. The gene calls are TRBV19 and TRBJ1-5; D not resolved. The CDR3 length is 15 residues. Germline V gene lookup returns CDR1 LNHDA and CDR2 SQIVND (reference sequence). The germline V and J ends were trimmed by 8 bases and 0 bases, with 14 bases remaining between them. The whole variable domain, filled in from reference TRBV19 and TRBJ1-5, reads DGGITQSPKYLFRKEGQNVTLSCEQNLNHDAMYWYRQDPGQGLRLIYYSQIVNDFQKGDIAEGYSVSREKKESFPLTVTSAQKNPTAFYLCASLHTLGSNQPQHFGDGTRLSIL.